The present T cell receptor beta chain was sequenced within a study of patients and donors after allogeneic stem cell transplantation. TCRdb used MiXCR to reprocess the RT-PCR reads, holding one entry per CDR3 protein. The sample records approximately 33,000 distinct CDR3 sequences, almost 7% being singletons. CDR3 length: 15 residues. The V end was cut by 1 base, the J end by 3 bases, with 9 bases between. The germline V gene has CDR1 SGHDN and CDR2 FVKESK. This clonotype was seen ten or more times. The chain is built from TRBV14 and TRBJ1-4; TRBD1 might be the D (5 bases). The TCR was taken from a human donor who was either an allogeneic HSCT recipient or a stem cell or donor lymphocyte infusion donor (not recorded which). It is not recorded whose cells these are; they may come from a transplant donor. Specimen: blood, either unsorted or a sorted T cell fraction (not recorded which). CDR3 residues: CASSQVGAPNEKLFF. CDR3 bases: TGTGCCAGCAGCCAAGTAGGGGCTCCTAATGAAAAACTGTTTTTT.